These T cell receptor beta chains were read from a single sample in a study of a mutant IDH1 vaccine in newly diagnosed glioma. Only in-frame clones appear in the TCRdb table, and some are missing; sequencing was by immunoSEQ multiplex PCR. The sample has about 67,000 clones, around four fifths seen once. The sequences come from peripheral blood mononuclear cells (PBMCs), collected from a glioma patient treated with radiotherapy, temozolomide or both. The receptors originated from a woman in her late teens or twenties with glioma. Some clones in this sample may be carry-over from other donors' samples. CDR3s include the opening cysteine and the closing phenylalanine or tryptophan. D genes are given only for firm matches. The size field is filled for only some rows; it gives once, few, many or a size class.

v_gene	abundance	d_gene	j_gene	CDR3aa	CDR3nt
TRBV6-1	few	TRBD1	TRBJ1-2	CASSEDGTGDGYTF	TGTGCCAGCAGTGAAGACGGGACAGGGGACGGCTACACCTTC
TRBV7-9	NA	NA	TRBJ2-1	CASSSPRRESYNEQFF	TGTGCCAGCAGCTCGCCAAGGCGGGAATCCTACAATGAGCAGTTCTTC
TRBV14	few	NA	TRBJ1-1	CASSQEKYWNTEAFF	TGTGCCAGCAGCCAAGAGAAATACTGGAACACTGAAGCTTTCTTT
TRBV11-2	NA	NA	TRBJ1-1	CASSPIPGRNTEAFF	TGTGCCAGCAGCCCGATTCCCGGAAGGAACACTGAAGCTTTCTTT
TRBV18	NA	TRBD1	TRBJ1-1	CASSPRTGGTEAFF	TGTGCCAGCTCACCAAGGACAGGGGGCACTGAAGCTTTCTTT
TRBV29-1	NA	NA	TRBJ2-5	CSVRPPGETQYF	TGCAGCGTTAGGCCCCCCGGAGAGACCCAGTACTTC
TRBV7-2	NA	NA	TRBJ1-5	CASSLTGPLTGPQHF	TGTGCCAGCTCCTTAACAGGGCCCTTGACGGGACCCCAGCATTTT
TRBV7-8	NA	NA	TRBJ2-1	CASSLEVGMGNYNEQFF	TGTGCCAGCAGCTTAGAAGTCGGTATGGGAAACTACAATGAGCAGTTCTTC
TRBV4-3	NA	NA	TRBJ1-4	CASSQEVGYNEKLFF	TGCGCCAGCAGCCAAGAGGTGGGATATAATGAAAAACTGTTTTTT
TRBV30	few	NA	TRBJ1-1	CAWIRAGASCWDTEAFF	TGTGCCTGGATCCGGGCAGGGGCTTCTTGTTGGGACACTGAAGCTTTCTTT
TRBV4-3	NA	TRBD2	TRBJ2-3	CASSQEDLGLEIGTDTQYF	TGCGCCAGCAGCCAAGAAGATCTGGGACTAGAGATTGGCACAGATACGCAGTATTTT
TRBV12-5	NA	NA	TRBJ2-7	CASGLDDDYEQYF	TGTGCTAGTGGTTTGGACGATGACTACGAGCAGTACTTC
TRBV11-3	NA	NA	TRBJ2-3	CASSSHEDTQYF	TGTGCCAGCAGCTCCCACGAAGATACGCAGTATTTT
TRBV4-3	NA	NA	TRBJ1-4	CASSQDLGSNEKLFF	TGCGCCAGCAGCCAAGATCTGGGGAGTAATGAAAAACTGTTTTTT
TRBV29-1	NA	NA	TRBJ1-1	CSVVGREGTEAFF	TGCAGCGTTGTCGGCAGGGAAGGCACTGAAGCTTTCTTT
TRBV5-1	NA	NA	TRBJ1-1	CASSLRQRASEAFF	TGCGCCAGCAGCTTACGCCAGCGTGCCTCTGAAGCTTTCTTT
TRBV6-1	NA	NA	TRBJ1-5	CASSSDQNQPQHF	TGTGCCAGCAGTTCGGACCAAAATCAGCCCCAGCATTTT
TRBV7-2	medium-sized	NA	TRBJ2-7	CASSDAGTSYEQYF	TGTGCCAGCAGCGACGCCGGGACCAGCTACGAGCAGTACTTC
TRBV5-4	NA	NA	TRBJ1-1	CASSQPMGRETEAFF	TGTGCCAGCAGCCAACCCATGGGCAGGGAAACTGAAGCTTTCTTT
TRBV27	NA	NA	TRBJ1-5	CASSLMRNQPQHF	TGTGCCAGCAGTTTGATGCGGAATCAGCCCCAGCATTTT
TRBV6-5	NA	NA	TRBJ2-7	CASSFTPTYEQYF	TGTGCCAGCAGTTTCACTCCAACCTACGAGCAGTACTTC
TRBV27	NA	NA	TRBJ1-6	CASTLGGVSPLHF	TGTGCCAGCACCCTCGGGGGGGTTTCACCCCTCCACTTT
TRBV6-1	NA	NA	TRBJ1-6	CASSARAPSTTTNNSPLHF	TGTGCCAGCAGTGCCCGGGCCCCCTCCACCACGACCAATAATTCACCCCTCCACTTT
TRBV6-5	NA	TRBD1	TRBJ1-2	CASSYTTGGAGYTF	TGTGCCAGCAGTTACACGACAGGGGGGGCTGGCTACACCTTC
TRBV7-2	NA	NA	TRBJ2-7	CASSRPFGEQYF	TGTGCCAGCAGCCGTCCCTTCGGGGAGCAGTACTTC
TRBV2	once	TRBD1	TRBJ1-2	CASSAGGAGYTF	TGTGCCAGCAGTGCAGGGGGCGCTGGCTACACCTTC
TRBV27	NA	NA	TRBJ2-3	CASSLQVTDTQYF	TGTGCCAGCAGTTTACAGGTGACCGATACGCAGTATTTT
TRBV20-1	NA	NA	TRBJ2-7	CSAPITHEQYF	TGCAGTGCCCCAATTACCCACGAGCAGTACTTC
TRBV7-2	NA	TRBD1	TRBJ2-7	CASSVTGDEQYF	TGTGCCAGCAGCGTAACAGGGGACGAGCAGTACTTC
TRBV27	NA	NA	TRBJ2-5	CASSLLGWGRETQYF	TGTGCCAGCAGCCTCCTGGGGTGGGGGCGTGAGACCCAGTACTTC
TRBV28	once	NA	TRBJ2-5	CASSFRGAETQYF	TGTGCCAGCAGCTTTCGGGGCGCAGAGACCCAGTACTTC
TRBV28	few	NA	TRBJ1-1	CASSSIPEAFF	TGTGCCAGCAGTTCTATCCCTGAAGCTTTCTTT
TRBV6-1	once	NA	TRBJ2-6	CAGRAGANVLTF	TGTGCCGGGAGAGCCGGGGCCAACGTCCTGACTTTC
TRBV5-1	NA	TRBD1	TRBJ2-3	CASSGDRGLLTDTQYF	TGCGCCAGCAGCGGTGACAGGGGCCTTCTCACAGATACGCAGTATTTT
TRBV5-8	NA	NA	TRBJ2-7	CASSPGRRGEQYF	TGTGCCAGCAGCCCGGGACGGAGGGGCGAGCAGTACTTC
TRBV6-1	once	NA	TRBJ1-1	CACTGGRNTEAFF	TGTGCCTGTACGGGGGGGAGGAACACTGAAGCTTTCTTT
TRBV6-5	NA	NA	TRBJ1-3	CASSYGVGSSGNTIYF	TGTGCCAGCAGTTACGGGGTGGGGAGCTCTGGAAACACCATATATTTT
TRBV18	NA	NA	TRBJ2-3	CASSPPSGDTQYF	TGTGCCAGCTCACCACCATCAGGTGATACGCAGTATTTT
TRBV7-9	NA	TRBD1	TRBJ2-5	CASSSLQGWGETQYF	TGTGCCAGCAGCTCGCTACAGGGGTGGGGAGAGACCCAGTACTTC
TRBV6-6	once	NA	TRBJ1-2	CASSYSGESGYTF	TGTGCCAGCAGTTACTCAGGGGAAAGCGGCTACACCTTC
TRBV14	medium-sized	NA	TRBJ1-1	CASSSQVVAFF	TGTGCCAGCAGCTCCCAGGTTGTGGCTTTCTTT
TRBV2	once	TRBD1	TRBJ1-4	CASSGRDRLIF	TGTGCCAGCAGTGGCCGGGACAGGCTTATATTT
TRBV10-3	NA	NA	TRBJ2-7	CAISPRGAGGEQYF	TGTGCCATCAGCCCCCGTGGAGCTGGGGGGGAGCAGTACTTC
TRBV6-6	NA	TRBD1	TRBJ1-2	CASSATGTEDGYTF	TGTGCCAGCAGTGCGACCGGGACAGAAGATGGCTACACCTTC
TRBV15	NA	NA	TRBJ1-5	CATSRDSGRRDQPQHF	TGTGCCACCAGCAGAGATTCCGGCCGAAGGGATCAGCCCCAGCATTTT
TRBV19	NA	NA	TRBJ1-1	CASSPAGVTEAFF	TGTGCCAGTAGTCCCGCGGGGGTAACTGAAGCTTTCTTT
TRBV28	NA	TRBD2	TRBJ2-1	CASNTGGLAGETEQFF	TGTGCCAGCAACACGGGGGGACTAGCGGGAGAGACTGAGCAGTTCTTC
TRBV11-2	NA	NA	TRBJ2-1	CASSLLGGSYNEQFF	TGTGCCAGCAGCTTATTGGGCGGGTCCTACAATGAGCAGTTCTTC
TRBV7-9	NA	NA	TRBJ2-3	CASTPVEDTQYF	TGTGCCAGCACACCAGTGGAGGATACGCAGTATTTT
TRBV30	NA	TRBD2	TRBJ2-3	CAWSGIGREDTQYF	TGTGCCTGGAGCGGAATTGGGCGGGAGGATACGCAGTATTTT
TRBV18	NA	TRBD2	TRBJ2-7	CANSPRSGGSDEQYF	TGTGCCAACTCACCACGATCCGGCGGGAGCGACGAGCAGTACTTC
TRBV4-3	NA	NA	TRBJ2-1	CASSQDSGTYNEQFF	TGCGCCAGCAGCCAAGATTCGGGTACCTACAATGAGCAGTTCTTC
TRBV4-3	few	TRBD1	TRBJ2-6	CASSQAQGAGANVLTF	TGCGCCAGCAGCCAAGCGCAGGGGGCTGGGGCCAACGTCCTGACTTTC
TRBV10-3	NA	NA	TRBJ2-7	CAISESIPYEQYF	TGTGCCATCAGTGAGTCGATTCCATACGAGCAGTACTTC
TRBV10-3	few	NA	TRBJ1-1	CAITREVGTEAFF	TGTGCCATCACCCGGGAGGTGGGGACTGAAGCTTTCTTT
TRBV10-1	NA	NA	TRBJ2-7	CASSEGHTLDEQYF	TGCGCCAGCAGTGAGGGACATACTCTGGACGAGCAGTACTTC